This entry lists 25 T cell receptor beta chains sequenced from one sample in a study of technical replicates of blood from several donors. This table comes from immunoSEQ multiplex PCR, and its TCRdb copy is limited to in-frame clones, with some not included. The sample lists 65,000 to 85,000 clones; 95% to 98% were seen once. Material: T cells isolated from PBMCs. These receptors were taken from a human donor in good health.

The V and J genes are TRBV6-5 and TRBJ1-1; D perhaps matches TRBD1 (5 bases). V was clipped by 7 bases and J by 6 bases, with 9 bases between them. This CDR3 region has 11 residues. Germline CDR1 and CDR2: MNHEY and SVGAGI. The CDR3: CASTQGPEAFF. The CDR3 DNA follows: TGTGCCAGCACCCAGGGTCCTGAAGCTTTCTTT.

Written as DNA, the CDR3 is TGTGCCAGCAGCTTTGGACAGGGGAATTATGGCTACACCTTC. Translating gives CASSFGQGNYGYTF. The rearrangement uses TRBV5-5 and TRBJ1-2; TRBD1 aligns across 9 bases. V was pared by 2 bases and J by 5 bases, with 4 bases of the junction left unmatched. Germline V CDR1 and CDR2: SGHKS, YYEKEE (reference sequence). This CDR3 is built from 14 residues.

This clone came up a few times. J is TRBJ2-1 and V is TRBV2; TRBD1 agrees at 7 bases. The CDR3 runs to 14 residues. The V gene end was trimmed by 7 bases and the J gene end by 2 bases; junction bases not matched to a gene: 5. CDR1 is SNHLY, CDR2 FYNNEI, per germline. CDR3 amino acids: CASKPTGTYNEQFF. Here the CDR3 DNA reads TGTGCCAGCAAACCGACAGGGACCTACAATGAGCAGTTCTTC.

In DNA form, the CDR3 reads TGCGCCAACATAGCGGGAGGGCCGGCGGAGACCCAGTACTTC. Its protein is CANIAGGPAETQYF. The rearrangement links TRBV4-1 to TRBJ2-5; TRBD2 aligns across 11 bases. The CDR3 extends over 14 amino acids. V gave up 10 bases and J gave up 5 bases; unmatched junction bases: 9. Germline V gene sequence: CDR1 MGHRA, CDR2 YSYEKL.

The J gene is TRBJ2-3, the V gene TRBV29-1, with 7 bases lining up with TRBD2. The CDR3 is 13 amino acids. V was clipped by 6 bases and J by 0 bases; unmatched bases: 3. Looked up from germline, CDR1 is SQVTM and CDR2 is ANQGSEA. The CDR3 DNA follows: TGCAGCGTAAGCGGGACTAGCACAGATACGCAGTATTTT. Its protein is CSVSGTSTDTQYF.

The gene calls are TRBV19 and TRBJ1-4; 10 positions match TRBD1. The CDR3 is 16 amino acids. The junction had 5 bases not matched to a gene; V was cut back by 7 bases and J by 0 bases. The germline CDR1 and CDR2 sequences are LNHDA and SQIVND (reference sequence). The CDR3 reads CASKVGQGPTNEKLFF. The CDR3 nucleotides are TGTGCCAGTAAAGTGGGACAGGGGCCAACTAATGAAAAACTGTTTTTT.

The chain recombines TRBV5-1 with TRBJ2-5; D not resolved. CDR1 SGHRS and CDR2 YFSETQ come from the germline V gene. V lost 4 bases, J lost 1 base, and 14 bases lay in between. The CDR3 consists of 15 residues. CDR3 in amino acids: CASSVRIPVQETQYF. The CDR3, as DNA: TGCGCCAGCAGCGTCAGAATTCCAGTCCAAGAGACCCAGTACTTC.

V is TRBV7-9 and J is TRBJ1-1; D is unclear. This CDR3 contains 13 residues. V lost 10 bases, J lost 3 bases, and 15 bases lay in between. CDR1 SEHNR and CDR2 FQNEAQ come from the germline V gene (reference sequence). CDR3 amino acids: CATVHPLYTEAFF. CDR3 in DNA: TGTGCCACCGTCCACCCGCTATACACTGAAGCTTTCTTT.

J is TRBJ1-2 and V is TRBV29-1; D is ambiguous. Germline loops: CDR1 SQVTM, CDR2 ANQGSEA. Between the trimmed V and J ends, which lost 2 bases and 1 base, there was a span of 11 bases. This CDR3 has 14 amino acids. The CDR3 here is CSVELFGDNYGYTF. DNA of the CDR3: TGCAGCGTTGAATTGTTCGGGGATAACTATGGCTACACCTTC.

The V gene is TRBV10-3, the J gene TRBJ2-5; 11 bases match TRBD2. The CDR3 is 14 residues long. Germline V gene lookup returns CDR1 ENHRY and CDR2 SYGVKD. The ends lost 2 bases at V and 5 bases at J; junction bases unmatched: 1. The CDR3: CAISETSGSETQYF. The CDR3 bases are TGTGCCATCAGTGAGACTAGCGGGAGTGAGACCCAGTACTTC.

V usage is TRBV29-1 and J usage is TRBJ2-1; D remains ambiguous. The V gene lost 3 bases and the J gene lost 4 bases, with 22 bases spanning the gap. Germline CDR1 SQVTM, CDR2 ANQGSEA. The CDR3 is 17 amino acids. CDR3 in amino acids: CSVDVGSGRGGYNEQFF. CDR3 nucleotides: TGCAGCGTTGACGTAGGTTCGGGTAGAGGCGGTTACAATGAGCAGTTCTTC.

The gene calls are TRBV11-2 and TRBJ2-1; 14 nucleotides line up with TRBD2. Germline V CDR1 and CDR2: SGHAT, FQNNGV. V was pared by 2 bases and J by 8 bases, with 14 bases of the junction left unmatched. The CDR3 contains 19 residues. CDR3 region: CASSLRGLAGDHLLDEQFF. The CDR3 DNA follows: TGTGCCAGCAGCTTAAGGGGACTAGCGGGGGATCACCTTTTGGATGAGCAGTTCTTC. The entire variable domain, with the rest obtained from reference TRBV11-2 and TRBJ2-1, is as follows: EAGVAQSPRYKIIEKRQSVAFWCNPISGHATLYWYQQILGQGPKLLIQFQNNGVVDDSQLPKDRFSAERLKGVDSTLKIQPAKLEDSAVYLCASSLRGLAGDHLLDEQFFGPGTRLTVL.

V usage is TRBV30 and J usage is TRBJ1-2; TRBD1 might be the D (5 bases). V lost 1 base to trimming and J lost 10 bases, with 10 bases between them. The CDR3 is 11 residues long. Germline lookup yields CDR1 GTSNPN and CDR2 SVGIG (reference sequence). CDR3 in amino acids: CAWSAGLIYTF. The CDR3 nucleotides read TGTGCCTGGAGTGCGGGACTGATCTACACCTTC.

The chain has TRBV11-3 and TRBJ2-1, with 9 bases matching TRBD2. In germline, CDR1 is SGHNT, CDR2 YENEEA. This CDR3 region has 15 residues. Trimming removed 5 bases from V and 4 bases from J; junction bases left unmatched: 6. CDR3 amino acids: CASSPGTSQYNEQFF. In DNA form, the CDR3 reads TGTGCCAGCAGCCCCGGGACTAGCCAATACAATGAGCAGTTCTTC.

The chain joins TRBV9 to TRBJ1-1; D unclear. Trimming shortened V by 0 bases and J by 5 bases, and 8 bases separated the two germline ends. Germline V gives CDR1 SGDLS, CDR2 YYNGEE. The CDR3 runs 13 residues. In nucleotides, the CDR3 is TGTGCCAGCAGCGTAGTAGCCGGTACTGAAGCTTTCTTT. Its translation: CASSVVAGTEAFF.

The table lists this clone with a count of one. This chain links TRBV6-5 with TRBJ2-1; a possible D gene is TRBD2 (6 bases). Trimming cost V 5 bases and J 2 bases, with 10 bases left between them. This CDR3 contains 14 residues. Germline CDR1 and CDR2: MNHEY and SVGAGI. CDR3 loop: CASSEGLTYNEQFF. The CDR3 nucleotides read TGTGCCAGCAGTGAGGGACTTACCTACAATGAGCAGTTCTTC.

The V gene is TRBV21-1, the J gene TRBJ2-7; the table's D call, TRBD2, was not checked against the DNA. TRBV21-1 is a known pseudogene. The CDR3 has 18 amino acids. CDR3 residues: CASSKGTSGGPAAYEQYF. DNA for the CDR3: TGTGCCAGCAGCAAAGGTACTAGCGGGGGCCCTGCAGCCTACGAGCAGTACTTC.

The chain combines TRBV5-1 with TRBJ2-7; 12 positions agree with TRBD2. J gave up 5 bases and V 4 bases, and 7 bases lay outside the gene matches. The CDR3 consists of 15 residues. CDR1 and CDR2 (germline): SGHRS, YFSETQ. The CDR3 sequence: CASSALAGGPDEQYF. The CDR3 region has the DNA TGCGCCAGCAGCGCCCTAGCGGGGGGGCCGGACGAGCAGTACTTC.

The chain has TRBV2 and TRBJ2-2; 12 positions match TRBD2. The CDR3 is 17 amino acids. Germline values: CDR1 SNHLY, CDR2 FYNNEI. The V segment lost 10 bases and the J segment 5 bases; nucleotides outside the gene matches: 14. The CDR3 bases are TGTGCCACCCCGATGAAGACTAGCGGGAGTTGGACCGGGGAGCTGTTTTTT. This gives the protein CATPMKTSGSWTGELFF.

The gene calls are TRBV6-1 and TRBJ2-7, with 8 bases lining up with TRBD2. Germline assignment: CDR1 MNHNS and CDR2 SASEGT. The CDR3 totals 13 residues. Trimming at V came to 6 bases and at J to 3 bases, leaving 4 bases not matched to a gene. The CDR3 nucleotides read TGTGCCAGCAGCCTAGCGGGTTACTACGAGCAGTACTTC. Amino acids: CASSLAGYYEQYF.

This clone has just one count. V gene TRBV5-1 combines with J gene TRBJ2-2; 8 positions match TRBD1. J was trimmed by 9 bases and V by 1 base; bases with no gene match: 11. The CDR3 extends over 16 amino acids. Per the germline V gene, CDR1 is SGHRS and CDR2 is YFSETQ. The CDR3, as DNA: TGCGCCAGCAGCTTGAAGCTACAGGGGGGATCCCGGGAGCTGTTTTTT. Its translation: CASSLKLQGGSRELFF.

This sequence joins TRBV18 and TRBJ1-3; D uncertain. There are 15 residues in the CDR3. The germline V gene has CDR1 KGHSH and CDR2 LQKENI. Trimming pared 2 bases from V and 6 bases from J, leaving 14 bases between. The CDR3 sequence: CASSPGGPSVNTIYF. CDR3 DNA: TGTGCCAGCTCACCAGGAGGACCATCGGTAAACACCATATATTTT.

In DNA, the CDR3 is TGTGCCAGCAGCTTAGGGGCGGTCGTGGATGAAAAACTGTTTTTT. Amino acids: CASSLGAVVDEKLFF. The chain is built from TRBV13 and TRBJ1-4; D gene uncertain. The V end was cut by 0 bases, the J end by 6 bases, with 11 bases between. Looked up from germline, CDR1 is PRHDT and CDR2 is FYEKMQ (reference sequence). CDR3 length: 15 residues.

The chain is built from TRBV19 and TRBJ2-7; D ambiguous. There are 10 residues in the CDR3. V was pared by 7 bases and J by 8 bases, with 9 bases between. CDR1 and CDR2 (germline): LNHDA, SQIVND (reference sequence). The CDR3 spells CASKQNQQYF. The CDR3 nucleotides are TGTGCCAGTAAACAGAATCAGCAGTACTTC.

The chain employs TRBV11-2 and TRBJ2-5; 7 bases fit TRBD2. CDR3 size: 15 residues. V was pared by 10 bases and J by 6 bases, with 17 bases of the junction left unmatched. Germline V gives CDR1 SGHAT, CDR2 FQNNGV. CDR3 coding DNA: TGTGCCACGACGACGCTGGCGGGGGAAGGGCAGACCCAGTACTTC. It encodes CATTTLAGEGQTQYF.